This T cell receptor (beta chain) is from a study of blood T cell repertoires in COVID-19. Overall study: Samples taken during acute and convalescent COVID-19 were collected in the United States, Italy and Spain. Nucleic acid was either cDNA or gDNA, and it came from T cells, B-cell-depleted T cells, or PBMCs.

The ends lost 7 bases at V and 2 bases at J; junction bases unmatched: 11. CDR3 length: 17 amino acids. Germline V CDR1 and CDR2: MNHEY, SMNVEV (reference sequence). Authors' analysis steps: Estimates of nucleated cell counts were drawn from the amplification of reference gene primers. Data came from immunoSEQ multiplex PCR; TCRdb stores just in-frame clones and leaves some out. The V and J calls and the clone size are those of that table, but D and trimming were determined from the DNA. Among 70,000 to 100,000 clones listed, nearly 90% were seen once. The rearrangement links TRBV27 to TRBJ2-6; TRBD1 aligns across 7 bases. The sequence came from a woman older than 75 with active or convalescent COVID-19. Sequencing was carried out using peripheral blood. The CDR3 DNA follows: TGTGCCAGCACACCGAACACAGGGGTGCCTGGGGCCAACGTCCTGACTTTC. Protein: CASTPNTGVPGANVLTF.